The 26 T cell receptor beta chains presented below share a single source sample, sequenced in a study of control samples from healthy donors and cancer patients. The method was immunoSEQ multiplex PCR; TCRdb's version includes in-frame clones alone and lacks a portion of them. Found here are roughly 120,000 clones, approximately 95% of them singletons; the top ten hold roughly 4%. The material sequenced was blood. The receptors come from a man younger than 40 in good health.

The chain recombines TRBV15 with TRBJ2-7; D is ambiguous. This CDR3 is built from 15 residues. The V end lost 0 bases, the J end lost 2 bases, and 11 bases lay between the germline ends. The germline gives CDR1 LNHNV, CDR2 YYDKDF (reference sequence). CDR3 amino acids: CATSRDFGGAYEQYF. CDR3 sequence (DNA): TGTGCCACCAGCAGAGATTTCGGTGGAGCCTACGAGCAGTACTTC.

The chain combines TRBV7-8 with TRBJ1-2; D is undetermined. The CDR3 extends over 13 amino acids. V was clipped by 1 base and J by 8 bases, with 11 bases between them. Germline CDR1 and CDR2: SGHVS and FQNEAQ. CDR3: CASSLGPNGGYTF. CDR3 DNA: TGTGCCAGCAGCTTAGGCCCTAACGGAGGCTACACCTTC.

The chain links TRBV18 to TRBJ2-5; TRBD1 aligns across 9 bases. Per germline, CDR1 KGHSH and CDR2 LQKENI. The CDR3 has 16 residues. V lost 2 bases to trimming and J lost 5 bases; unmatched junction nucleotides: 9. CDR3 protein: CASSPGGTGLEETQYF. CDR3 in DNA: TGTGCCAGCTCACCAGGCGGGACAGGGTTAGAGGAGACCCAGTACTTC.

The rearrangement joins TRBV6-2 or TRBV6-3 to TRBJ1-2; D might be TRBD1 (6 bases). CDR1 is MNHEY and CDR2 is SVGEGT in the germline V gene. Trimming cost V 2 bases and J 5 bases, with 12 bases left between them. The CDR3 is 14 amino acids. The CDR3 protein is CASSYGQYQYGYTF. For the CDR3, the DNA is TGTGCCAGCAGTTACGGACAGTACCAATATGGCTACACCTTC.

The CDR3 region has the DNA TGTGCCAGCTCACCACAAGAAAGGAACACTGAAGCTTTCTTT. As protein: CASSPQERNTEAFF. The chain uses TRBV18 and TRBJ1-1; D remains ambiguous. The CDR3 is 14 amino acids. The germline V gene has CDR1 KGHSH and CDR2 LQKENI. With 1 base removed from V and 1 base from J, the gap between germline ends came to 7 bases.

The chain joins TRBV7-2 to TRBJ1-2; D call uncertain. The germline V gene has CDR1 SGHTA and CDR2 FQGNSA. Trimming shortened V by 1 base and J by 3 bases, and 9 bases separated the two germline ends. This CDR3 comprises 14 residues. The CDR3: CASSLDGTYYGYTF. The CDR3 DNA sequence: TGTGCCAGCAGCTTAGACGGCACCTACTATGGCTACACCTTC.

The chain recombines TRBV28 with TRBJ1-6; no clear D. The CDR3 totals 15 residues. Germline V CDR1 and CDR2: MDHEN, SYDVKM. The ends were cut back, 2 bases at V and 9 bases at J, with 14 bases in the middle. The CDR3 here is CASSLAGGVSSPLHF. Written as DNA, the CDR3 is TGTGCCAGCAGTTTAGCTGGTGGAGTTAGTTCACCCCTCCACTTT.

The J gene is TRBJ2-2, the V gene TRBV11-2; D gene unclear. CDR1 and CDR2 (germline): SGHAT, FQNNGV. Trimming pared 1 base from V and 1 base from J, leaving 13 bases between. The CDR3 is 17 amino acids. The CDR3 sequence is CASSLVLYNQNTGELFF. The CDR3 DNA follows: TGTGCCAGCAGCTTAGTTCTCTACAACCAGAACACCGGGGAGCTGTTTTTT.

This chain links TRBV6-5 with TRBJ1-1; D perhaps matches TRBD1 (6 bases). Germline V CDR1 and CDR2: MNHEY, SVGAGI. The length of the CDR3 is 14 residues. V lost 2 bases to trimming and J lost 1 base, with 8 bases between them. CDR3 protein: CASSYGRGNTEAFF. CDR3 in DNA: TGTGCCAGCAGTTACGGCAGGGGGAACACTGAAGCTTTCTTT.

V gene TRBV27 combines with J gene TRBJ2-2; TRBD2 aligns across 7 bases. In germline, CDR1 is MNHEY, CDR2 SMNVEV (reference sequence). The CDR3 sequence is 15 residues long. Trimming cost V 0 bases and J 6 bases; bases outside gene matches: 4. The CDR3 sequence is CASSLSVAGAGELFF. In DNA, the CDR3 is TGTGCCAGCAGTTTATCGGTGGCGGGGGCCGGGGAGCTGTTTTTT.

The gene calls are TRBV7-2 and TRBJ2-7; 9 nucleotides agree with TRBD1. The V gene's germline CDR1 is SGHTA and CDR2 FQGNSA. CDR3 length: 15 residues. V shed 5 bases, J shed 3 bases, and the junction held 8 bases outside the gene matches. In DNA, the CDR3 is TGTGCCAGCAGCAATGACAGGGGGTCGGGCTACGAGCAGTACTTC. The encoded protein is CASSNDRGSGYEQYF. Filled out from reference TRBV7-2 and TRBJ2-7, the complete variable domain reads GAGVSQSPSNKVTEKGKDVELRCDPISGHTALYWYRQSLGQGLEFLIYFQGNSAPDKSGLPSDRFSAERTGGSVSTLTIQRTQQEDSAVYLCASSNDRGSGYEQYFGPGTRLTVT.

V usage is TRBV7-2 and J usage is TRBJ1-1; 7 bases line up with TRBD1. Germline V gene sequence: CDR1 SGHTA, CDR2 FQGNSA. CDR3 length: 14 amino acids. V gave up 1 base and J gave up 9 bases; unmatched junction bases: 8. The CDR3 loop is CASSLESTGAKAFF. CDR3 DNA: TGTGCCAGCAGCTTAGAGAGCACAGGGGCAAAAGCTTTCTTT.

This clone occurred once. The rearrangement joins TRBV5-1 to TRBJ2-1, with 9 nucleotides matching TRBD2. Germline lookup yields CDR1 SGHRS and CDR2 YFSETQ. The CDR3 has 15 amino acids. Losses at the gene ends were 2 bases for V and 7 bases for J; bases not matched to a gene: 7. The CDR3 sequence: CASSFLAGGPNEQFF. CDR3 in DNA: TGCGCCAGCAGCTTTCTTGCGGGGGGGCCTAATGAGCAGTTCTTC.

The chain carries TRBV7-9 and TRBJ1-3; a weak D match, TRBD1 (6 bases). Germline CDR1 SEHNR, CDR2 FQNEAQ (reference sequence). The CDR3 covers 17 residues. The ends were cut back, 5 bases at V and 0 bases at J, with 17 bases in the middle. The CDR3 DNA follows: TGTGCCAGCAGCGACCACCCCAGGACAGTCTCTGGAAACACCATATATTTT. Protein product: CASSDHPRTVSGNTIYF.

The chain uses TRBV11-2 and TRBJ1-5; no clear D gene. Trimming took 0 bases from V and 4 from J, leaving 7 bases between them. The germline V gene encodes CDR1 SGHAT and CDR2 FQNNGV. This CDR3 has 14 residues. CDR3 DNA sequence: TGTGCCAGCAGCTTAGATCGTCGGAATCAGCCCCAGCATTTT. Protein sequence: CASSLDRRNQPQHF.

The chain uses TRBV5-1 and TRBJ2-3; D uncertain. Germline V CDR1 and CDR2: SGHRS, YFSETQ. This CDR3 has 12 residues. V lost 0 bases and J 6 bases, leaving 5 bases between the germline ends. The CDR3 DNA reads TGCGCCAGCAGCTTGGCTTGGGATACGCAGTATTTT. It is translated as CASSLAWDTQYF.

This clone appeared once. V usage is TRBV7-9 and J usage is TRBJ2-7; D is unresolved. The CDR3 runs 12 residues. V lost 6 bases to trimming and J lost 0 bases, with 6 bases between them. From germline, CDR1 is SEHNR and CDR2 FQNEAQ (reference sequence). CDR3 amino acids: CASRSSSYEQYF. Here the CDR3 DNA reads TGTGCCAGCAGGTCGAGCTCCTACGAGCAGTACTTC.

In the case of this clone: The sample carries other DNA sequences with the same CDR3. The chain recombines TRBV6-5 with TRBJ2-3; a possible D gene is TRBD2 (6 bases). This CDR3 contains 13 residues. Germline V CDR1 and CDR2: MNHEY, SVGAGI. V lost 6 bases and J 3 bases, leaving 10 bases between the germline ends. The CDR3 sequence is CASRQGGTDTQYF. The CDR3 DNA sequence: TGTGCCAGCAGGCAGGGAGGAACAGATACGCAGTATTTT.

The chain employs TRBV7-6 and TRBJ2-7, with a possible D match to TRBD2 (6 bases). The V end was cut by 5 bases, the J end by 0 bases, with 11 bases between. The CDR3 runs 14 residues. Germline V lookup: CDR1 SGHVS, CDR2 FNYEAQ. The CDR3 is CASSHPGGSYEQYF. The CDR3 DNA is TGTGCCAGCAGCCACCCCGGGGGCTCCTACGAGCAGTACTTC.

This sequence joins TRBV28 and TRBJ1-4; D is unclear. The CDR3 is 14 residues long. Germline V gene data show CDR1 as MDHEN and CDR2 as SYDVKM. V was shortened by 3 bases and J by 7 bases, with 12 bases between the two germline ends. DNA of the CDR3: TGTGCCAGCAGTTTCGCGGTCTGGAGTGAAAAACTGTTTTTT. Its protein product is CASSFAVWSEKLFF.

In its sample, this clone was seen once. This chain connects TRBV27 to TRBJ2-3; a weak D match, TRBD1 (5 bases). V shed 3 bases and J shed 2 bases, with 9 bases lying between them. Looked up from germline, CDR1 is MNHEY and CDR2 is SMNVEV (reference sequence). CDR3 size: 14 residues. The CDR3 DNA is TGTGCCAGCAGTTTGTACAGGCCCACAGATACGCAGTATTTT. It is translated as CASSLYRPTDTQYF.

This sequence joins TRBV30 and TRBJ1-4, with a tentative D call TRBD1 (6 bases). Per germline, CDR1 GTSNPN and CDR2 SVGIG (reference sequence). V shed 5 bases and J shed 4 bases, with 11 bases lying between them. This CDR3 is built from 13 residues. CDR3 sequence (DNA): TGTGCCTGGGGACAGCAACTTAATGAAAAACTGTTTTTT. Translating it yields CAWGQQLNEKLFF.

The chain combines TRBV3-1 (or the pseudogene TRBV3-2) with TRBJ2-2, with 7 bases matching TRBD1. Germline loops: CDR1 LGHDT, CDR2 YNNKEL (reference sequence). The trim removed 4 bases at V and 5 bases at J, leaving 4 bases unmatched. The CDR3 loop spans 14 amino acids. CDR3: CASSPRQGTGELFF. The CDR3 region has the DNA TGTGCCAGCAGCCCCCGACAGGGTACCGGGGAGCTGTTTTTT.

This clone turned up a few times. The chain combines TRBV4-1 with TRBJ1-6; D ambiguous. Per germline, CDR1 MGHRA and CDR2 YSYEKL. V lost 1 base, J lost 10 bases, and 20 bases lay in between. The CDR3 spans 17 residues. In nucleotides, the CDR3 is TGCGCCAGCAGCCAAGTTAGACACCCCCCCTCCAAGTCACCCCTCCACTTT. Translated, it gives CASSQVRHPPSKSPLHF.

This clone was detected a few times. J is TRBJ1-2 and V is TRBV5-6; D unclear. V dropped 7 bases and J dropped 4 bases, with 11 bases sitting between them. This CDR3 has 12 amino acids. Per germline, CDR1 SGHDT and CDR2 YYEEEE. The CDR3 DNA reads TGTGCCAGCGGTATGAGCAGCTATGGCTACACCTTC. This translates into CASGMSSYGYTF.

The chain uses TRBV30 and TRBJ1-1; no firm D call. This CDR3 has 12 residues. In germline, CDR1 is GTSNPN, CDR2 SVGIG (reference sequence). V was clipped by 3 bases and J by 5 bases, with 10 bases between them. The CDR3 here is CAWRLEWTEAFF. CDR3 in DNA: TGTGCCTGGAGGCTAGAGTGGACTGAAGCTTTCTTT.